The 22 T cell receptor beta chains given below trace back to one sample, sequenced in a study of glioma-infiltrating T cells after dendritic cell vaccination (dated by TCRdb to about 2016). The time point label on this specimen signifies: after dendritic cell vaccination, including at tumor progression/relapse. Library creation used the immunoSEQ multiplex PCR assay. Here the immuneACCESS table is served through TCRdb, limited to in-frame sequences with V and J called. Missing clones are a known gap in these copies; in checked studies unresolved V genes cover under half, and the rest lacks a known reason. For this sample there are tens of thousands of clones; approximately 80% appear just once. Around 14% of the sample comes from the top ten. This specimen consisted of blood, obtained after dendritic cell vaccination. These receptors were collected from a human donor with glioblastoma.

In its sample, this clone was seen once. V is TRBV9 and J is TRBJ2-7; D not resolved. This CDR3 is built from 13 residues. Trimming pared 0 bases from V and 5 bases from J, leaving 9 bases between. Germline V gene sequence: CDR1 SGDLS, CDR2 YYNGEE. The CDR3 loop is CASSVAMGHEQYF. The CDR3 bases are TGTGCCAGCAGCGTAGCTATGGGCCACGAGCAGTACTTC.

J is TRBJ2-5 and V is TRBV7-3; 7 bases align to TRBD2. Losses at the gene ends were 5 bases for V and 3 bases for J; bases not matched to a gene: 6. Germline CDR1 is SGHTA and CDR2 is FQGTGA. The CDR3 loop spans 14 amino acids. DNA of the CDR3: TGTGCCAGCAGCCCCACTGGGGGGGAAGAGACCCAGTACTTC. Its translation: CASSPTGGEETQYF.

The chain is built from TRBV11-2 and TRBJ1-1, with 8 bases fitting TRBD1. Germline CDR1 and CDR2: SGHAT and FQNNGV. The CDR3 is made up of 13 amino acids. V shed 5 bases and J 3 bases; nucleotides not matched to a gene: 2. The CDR3 sequence: CASSPGGYTEAFF. The CDR3 DNA is TGTGCCAGCAGCCCAGGGGGCTACACTGAAGCTTTCTTT.

This rearrangement joins TRBV7-9 to TRBJ1-2; 9 nucleotides agree with TRBD1. V lost 7 bases and J lost 6; bases outside the gene matches: 9. CDR1 SEHNR and CDR2 FQNEAQ come from the germline V gene (reference sequence). The CDR3 has 14 amino acids. The CDR3 loop is CASTSPGQGNGYTF. The CDR3 bases are TGTGCCAGCACCTCGCCTGGACAGGGGAATGGCTACACCTTC.

This clone occurred once. The V call is TRBV6-5, the J call TRBJ1-6; weak D call: TRBD1 (5 bases). The V end was cut by 8 bases, the J end by 7 bases, with 12 bases between. The CDR3 length is 13 residues. CDR1 MNHEY and CDR2 SVGAGI come from the germline V gene. The CDR3: CASGAGRNSPLHF. Written as DNA, the CDR3 is TGTGCCAGCGGGGCAGGGCGGAATTCACCCCTCCACTTT.

This clone has a handful of counts. The chain carries TRBV4-1 and TRBJ2-5; D ambiguous. The CDR3 has 12 amino acids. Germline lookup yields CDR1 MGHRA and CDR2 YSYEKL. Trimming cost V 4 bases and J 7 bases, with 10 bases left between them. The CDR3: CASSLPLGTQYF. Here the CDR3 DNA reads TGCGCCAGCAGCCTGCCCCTCGGGACCCAGTACTTC.

V and J are TRBV19 and TRBJ2-7; TRBD1 is a possible D gene (6 bases). Germline V gives CDR1 LNHDA, CDR2 SQIVND (reference sequence). With 11 bases removed from V and 6 bases from J, the gap between germline ends came to 20 bases. The CDR3 is made up of 13 amino acids. The CDR3, as DNA: TGTGCCGGTTCCGGACAGCCAGGCGGCGAGCAGTACTTC. As protein: CAGSGQPGGEQYF.

This sequence joins TRBV2 and TRBJ1-5, with 7 bases aligning to TRBD1. This CDR3 comprises 15 residues. CDR1 and CDR2 from the germline V gene are SNHLY and FYNNEI. The V and J ends lost 5 bases and 5 bases, in that order; junction bases with no gene match: 9. This chain's CDR3 is CASSTQTGWDQPQHF. The CDR3 region has the DNA TGTGCCAGCAGTACCCAGACAGGGTGGGATCAGCCCCAGCATTTT.

The chain carries TRBV10-3 and TRBJ2-5; 11 bases are a match to TRBD1. The CDR3 is 15 amino acids. The V gene's germline CDR1 is ENHRY and CDR2 SYGVKD. V gave up 2 bases and J gave up 4 bases; unmatched junction bases: 3. CDR3 nucleotides: TGTGCCATCAGTGAGGAGGACAGGGGGCGAGAGACCCAGTACTTC. It is translated as CAISEEDRGRETQYF.

There are a few counts of this clone. V usage is TRBV6-4 and J usage is TRBJ2-3; D perhaps matches TRBD2 (5 bases). This CDR3 spans 13 amino acids. Trimming took off 8 bases at V and 8 bases at J, with 17 bases between the two ends. CDR1 and CDR2 (germline): MRHNA, SNTAGT. CDR3 nucleotide sequence: TGTGCCAGCTCCGAAGGCTATCGGGGTACGCAGTATTTT. Its translation: CASSEGYRGTQYF.

In this sample, this clone turned up once. V gene TRBV7-6 combines with J gene TRBJ2-5; weak D call: TRBD2 (6 bases). Between the trimmed V and J ends, which lost 4 bases and 4 bases, there was a span of 16 bases. The CDR3 covers 15 residues. Germline lookup yields CDR1 SGHVS and CDR2 FNYEAQ. CDR3 nucleotides: TGTGCCAGCAGCTGGCTCGGGGGAGGAGGAGAGACCCAGTACTTC. Amino acid sequence: CASSWLGGGGETQYF.

This chain links TRBV27 with TRBJ1-1; 7 positions agree with TRBD1. The CDR3 loop spans 15 amino acids. CDR1 is MNHEY, CDR2 SMNVEV, per germline (reference sequence). Trimming cost V 4 bases and J 0 bases; bases outside gene matches: 5. CDR3 in amino acids: CASSSYGQVNTEAFF. For the CDR3, the DNA is TGTGCCAGCAGTTCATACGGACAGGTGAACACTGAAGCTTTCTTT.

The DNA of the CDR3 is TGCGCCAGCAGCTCGGGGACAGGGGGTTCTGGCTACACCTTC. Protein sequence: CASSSGTGGSGYTF. This chain connects TRBV5-1 to TRBJ1-2; TRBD1 matches at 11 bases. V trimming: 3 bases; J trimming: 7 bases; junction bases outside the gene matches: 5. This CDR3 comprises 14 residues. The germline gives CDR1 SGHRS, CDR2 YFSETQ.

The sample holds a few counts of this clone. The chain has TRBV23-1 and TRBJ1-6, with D perhaps matching TRBD1 (5 bases). TRBV23-1 counts as an open reading frame of uncertain function. Deletions cut 0 bases from V and 13 bases from J, with 22 bases between. The CDR3 is 17 residues long. The CDR3 sequence is CASSQSMVAPWTSPLHF. In nucleotides, the CDR3 is TGCGCCAGCAGTCAATCGATGGTGGCACCGTGGACATCGCCCCTCCACTTT.

V and J are TRBV18 and TRBJ2-5, with TRBD1 identical over 7 bases. With V trimmed by 2 bases and J by 5 bases, 8 bases remained unmatched. The germline V gene encodes CDR1 KGHSH and CDR2 LQKENI. CDR3 length equals 15 residues. The CDR3 is CASSPIGQASETQYF. The CDR3 bases are TGTGCCAGCTCACCAATTGGACAGGCGTCGGAGACCCAGTACTTC.

The V gene is TRBV7-6, the J gene TRBJ2-2; a possible D gene is TRBD1 (6 bases). V lost 5 bases and J 4 bases, leaving 14 bases between the germline ends. Germline lookup yields CDR1 SGHVS and CDR2 FNYEAQ. The CDR3 contains 15 residues. This CDR3 reads CASSLGMGATGELFF. The CDR3 DNA reads as TGTGCCAGCAGCCTAGGGATGGGGGCCACCGGGGAGCTGTTTTTT.

The chain uses TRBV30 and TRBJ1-2; 7 nucleotides line up with TRBD1. After removal of 4 bases from V and 3 bases from J, the junction contained 8 bases not matched to a gene. The V gene's germline CDR1 is GTSNPN and CDR2 SVGIG (reference sequence). The CDR3 is 14 amino acids. The DNA for the CDR3 is TGTGCCTGGAAGACAGGGCTACTCGACTATGGCTACACCTTC. Protein product: CAWKTGLLDYGYTF.

There are a few counts of this clone. The chain combines TRBV14 with TRBJ1-2; a possible D gene is TRBD1 (5 bases). The CDR3 has 15 residues. In germline, CDR1 is SGHDN, CDR2 FVKESK. V lost 0 bases and J 2 bases, leaving 10 bases between the germline ends. The CDR3 nucleotides read TGTGCCAGCAGCCAAGACGGGGGGTTCAACTATGGCTACACCTTC. Its translation is CASSQDGGFNYGYTF.

This chain connects TRBV7-6 to TRBJ1-2; 7 positions match TRBD1. This CDR3 has 16 residues. The V and J ends lost 5 bases and 3 bases, in that order; junction bases with no gene match: 12. Germline CDR1 SGHVS, CDR2 FNYEAQ. CDR3 loop: CASSPTVPGGHYGYTF. CDR3 nucleotide sequence: TGTGCCAGCAGCCCTACAGTCCCAGGGGGGCACTATGGCTACACCTTC.

This clone has just one count. This rearrangement joins TRBV15 to TRBJ2-3; 7 bases are shared with TRBD1. The germline CDR1 and CDR2 sequences are LNHNV and YYDKDF (reference sequence). The CDR3 totals 15 residues. Unmatched junction bases numbered 6, after V lost 0 bases and J lost 6 bases. DNA of the CDR3: TGTGCCACCAGCAGAGATCACAGGGGCCCCGATACGCAGTATTTT. Protein sequence: CATSRDHRGPDTQYF. The entire variable domain, with the rest obtained from reference TRBV15 and TRBJ2-3, is as follows: DAMVIQNPRYQVTQFGKPVTLSCSQTLNHNVMYWYQQKSSQAPKLLFHYYDKDFNNEADTPDNFQSRRPNTSFCFLDIRSPGLGDTAMYLCATSRDHRGPDTQYFGPGTRLTVL.

The chain recombines TRBV6-1 with TRBJ2-3; TRBD2 matches 8 bases. J lost 0 bases, V lost 10 bases, and 6 bases had no gene match. CDR3 size: 14 residues. CDR1 is MNHNS and CDR2 is SASEGT in the germline V gene. CDR3 nucleotides: TGTGCCATGGACCGGGGGGGAAGCACAGATACGCAGTATTTT. It specifies CAMDRGGSTDTQYF.

The chain combines TRBV5-1 with TRBJ1-1; D is perhaps TRBD1 (5 bases). The CDR3 spans 14 residues. Germline V gene lookup returns CDR1 SGHRS and CDR2 YFSETQ. Trimming took off 1 base at V and 4 bases at J, with 11 bases between the two ends. The CDR3 bases are TGCGCCAGCAGCTTGATGGGGGGGGGCACTGAAGCTTTCTTT. This translates into CASSLMGGGTEAFF.